This T cell receptor (beta chain) is drawn from a study of T cells in Graves' hyperthyroidism and ophthalmopathy. Authors of the study amplified TCR beta CDR3 regions from RNA transcripts. Initially, a first-round RT-PCR of the TCR CDR3 employed the HTBI primer set. In TCRdb, the multiplex PCR reads were re-called with MiXCR into one record per CDR3 protein. The data hold about 200,000 distinct CDR3 sequences, with around 16% observed a single time. The V and J ends lost 5 bases and 7 bases respectively, with 14 bases between them. The germline CDR1 and CDR2 sequences are LNHDA and SQIVND (reference sequence). CDR3 length: 14 residues.

This receptor was taken from a woman aged 45-65 years with Graves' hyperthyroidism. This chain links TRBV19 with TRBJ1-4, with D perhaps TRBD1 (5 bases). The sequenced material came from blood. The CDR3 bases are TGTGCCAGTAGTTACCGGGGCGGAGGTGAAAAACTGTTTTTT. This codes for CASSYRGGGEKLFF.